This TCR beta chain was recorded in a study of T cells in Graves' hyperthyroidism and ophthalmopathy. Germline V lookup: CDR1 MNHEY, CDR2 SVGAGI. Trimming left V 7 bases short and J 1 base short, with 13 bases between. This CDR3 contains 14 residues. This clonotype was counted ten times or more. Clinical symptoms, serum thyroxine, TRAb, thyroid ultrasound and orbital computed tomography established diagnosis. At first hyperthyroidism diagnosis, before any ophthalmopathy symptoms, the blood sample was collected. The source material, RNA transcripts, was used to amplify TCR beta CDR3 regions. With the HTBI primer set, the TCR CDR3 went through a first round of RT-PCR. MiXCR was run by TCRdb on the multiplex PCR reads, yielding one entry per CDR3 protein. The sample has about 280,000 distinct CDR3 sequences; 20% to 25% are singletons.

The TCR originated in a man aged 40-49 years with Graves' hyperthyroidism that later progressed to Graves' ophthalmopathy. Input material: blood. This chain uses TRBV6-5 with TRBJ1-1; the D gene is possibly TRBD1 (5 bases). This CDR3 reads CASTEGYRNTEAFF. The CDR3 region has the DNA TGTGCCAGCACCGAGGGGTATCGGAACACTGAAGCTTTCTTT.